This T cell receptor (beta chain) was recovered during a study of blood T cell repertoires in COVID-19. At the level of the study: Spain, Italy and the United States supplied samples that represented acute and convalescent COVID-19. T cells, B-cell-depleted T cells, or PBMCs provided the cDNA or gDNA that served as material.

Assay used: immunoSEQ multiplex PCR; TCRdb lists only in-frame clones, some missing. This table has roughly 42,000 clones, 87% appearing once. The germline V gene encodes CDR1 MNHNY and CDR2 SVGAGI (reference sequence). Trimming pared 8 bases from V and 6 bases from J, leaving 22 bases between. The CDR3 has 15 amino acids. The rearrangement uses TRBV6-6 and TRBJ1-2; TRBD1 might be the D (6 bases). This receptor was obtained from a man between 60 and 70 years old with acute or convalescent COVID-19. The source material was peripheral blood. The CDR3: CASSDGGTSYHGYTF. DNA for the CDR3: TGTGCCAGCTCAGACGGGGGGACATCTTACCATGGCTACACCTTC.